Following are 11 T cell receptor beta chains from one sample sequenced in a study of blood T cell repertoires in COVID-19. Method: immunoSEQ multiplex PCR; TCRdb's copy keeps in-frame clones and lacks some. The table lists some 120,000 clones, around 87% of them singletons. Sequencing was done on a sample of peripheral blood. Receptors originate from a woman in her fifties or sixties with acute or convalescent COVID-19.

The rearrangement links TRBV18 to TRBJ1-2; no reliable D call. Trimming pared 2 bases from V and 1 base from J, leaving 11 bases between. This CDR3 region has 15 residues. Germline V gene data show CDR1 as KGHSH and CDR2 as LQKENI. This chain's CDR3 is CASSPDTGFNYGYTF. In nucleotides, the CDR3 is TGTGCCAGCTCACCAGATACCGGTTTTAACTATGGCTACACCTTC.

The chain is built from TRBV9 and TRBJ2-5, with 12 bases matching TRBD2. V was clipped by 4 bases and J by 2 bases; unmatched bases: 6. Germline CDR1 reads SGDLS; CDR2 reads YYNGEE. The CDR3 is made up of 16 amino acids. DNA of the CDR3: TGTGCCAGCAGCTCTGGGACTAGCGGGCTTCAAGAGACCCAGTACTTC. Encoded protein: CASSSGTSGLQETQYF.

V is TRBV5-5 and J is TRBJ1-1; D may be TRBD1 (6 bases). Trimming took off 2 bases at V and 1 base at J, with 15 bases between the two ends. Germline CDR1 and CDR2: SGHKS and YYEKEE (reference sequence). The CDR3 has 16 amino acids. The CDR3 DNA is TGTGCCAGCAGCTTTTCAAGGGGGGGATCGAACACTGAAGCTTTCTTT. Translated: CASSFSRGGSNTEAFF.

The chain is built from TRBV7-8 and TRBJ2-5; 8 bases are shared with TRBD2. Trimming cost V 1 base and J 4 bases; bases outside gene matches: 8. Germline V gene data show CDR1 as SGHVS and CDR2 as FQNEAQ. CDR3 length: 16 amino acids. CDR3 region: CASSLGPAGAPETQYF. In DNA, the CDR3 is TGTGCCAGCAGCTTAGGTCCAGCGGGAGCCCCAGAGACCCAGTACTTC.

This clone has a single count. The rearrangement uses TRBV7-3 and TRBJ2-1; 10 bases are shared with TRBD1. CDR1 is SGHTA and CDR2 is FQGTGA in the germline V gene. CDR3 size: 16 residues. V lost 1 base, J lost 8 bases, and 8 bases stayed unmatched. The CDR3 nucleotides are TGTGCCAGCAGCTTAATTGCGGACAGGGGGTACCATGAGCAGTTCTTC. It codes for CASSLIADRGYHEQFF.

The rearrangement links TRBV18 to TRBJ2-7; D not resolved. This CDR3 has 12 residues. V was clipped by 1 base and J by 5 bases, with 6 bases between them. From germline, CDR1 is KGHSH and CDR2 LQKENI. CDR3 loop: CASSPREDEQYF. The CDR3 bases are TGTGCCAGCTCACCACGAGAGGACGAGCAGTACTTC.

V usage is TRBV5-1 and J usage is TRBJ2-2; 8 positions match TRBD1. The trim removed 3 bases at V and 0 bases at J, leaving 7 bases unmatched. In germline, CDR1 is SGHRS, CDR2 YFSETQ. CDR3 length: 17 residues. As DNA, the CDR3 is TGCGCCAGCAGCTGGACATCAGGGGGCGCGAACACCGGGGAGCTGTTTTTT. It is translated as CASSWTSGGANTGELFF. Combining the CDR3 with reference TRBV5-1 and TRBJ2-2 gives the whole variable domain KAGVTQTPRYLIKTRGQQVTLSCSPISGHRSVSWYQQTPGQGLQFLFEYFSETQRNKGNFPGRFSGRQFSNSRSEMNVSTLELGDSALYLCASSWTSGGANTGELFFGEGSRLTVL.

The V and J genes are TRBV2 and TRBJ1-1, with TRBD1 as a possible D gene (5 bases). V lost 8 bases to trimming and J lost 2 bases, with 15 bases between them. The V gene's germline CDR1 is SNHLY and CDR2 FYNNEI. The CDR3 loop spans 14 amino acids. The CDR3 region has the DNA TGTGCCAGCCAAAAAATGGGGCCTAACACTGAAGCTTTCTTT. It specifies CASQKMGPNTEAFF.

CDR3 DNA: TGTGCCAGCAGCCCCGGACAGAACTATGGCTACACCTTC. It is translated as CASSPGQNYGYTF. The chain carries TRBV7-3 and TRBJ1-2; possibly TRBD1 for D (6 bases). The V gene lost 5 bases and the J gene lost 2 bases, with 9 bases spanning the gap. In germline, CDR1 is SGHTA, CDR2 FQGTGA. The CDR3 runs to 13 residues.

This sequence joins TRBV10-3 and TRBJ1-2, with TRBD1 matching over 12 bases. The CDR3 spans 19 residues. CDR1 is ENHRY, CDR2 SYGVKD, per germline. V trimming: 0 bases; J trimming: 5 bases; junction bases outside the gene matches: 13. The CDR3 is CAISESEGTGGRQNYGYTF. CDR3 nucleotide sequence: TGTGCCATCAGTGAGTCCGAAGGGACAGGGGGCCGACAAAATTATGGCTACACCTTC.

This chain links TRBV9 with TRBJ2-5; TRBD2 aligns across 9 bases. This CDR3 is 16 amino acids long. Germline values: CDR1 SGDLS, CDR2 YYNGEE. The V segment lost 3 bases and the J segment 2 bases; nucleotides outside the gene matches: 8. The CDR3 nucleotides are TGTGCCAGCAGCGCCCATAGCGGGAGTGGTCAAGAGACCCAGTACTTC. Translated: CASSAHSGSGQETQYF.